Listed here are 2 T cell receptor beta chains from one sample, sequenced in a study of blood T cell repertoires in COVID-19. Repertoires were generated with immunoSEQ multiplex PCR, while TCRdb's copy carries only in-frame clones and drops some. Counted here are about 160,000 clones, around 82% occurring once; the ten biggest clones make up 6.5% to 8.5%. The source material was peripheral blood. The receptors come from a middle-aged woman with COVID-19, enrolled during active disease.

The chain uses TRBV30 and TRBJ2-2; tentative D call: TRBD1 (5 bases). The CDR3 has 13 amino acids. Germline lookup yields CDR1 GTSNPN and CDR2 SVGIG (reference sequence). The ends were cut back, 3 bases at V and 1 base at J, with 6 bases in the middle. CDR3 region: CAWSTGNTGELFF. The CDR3 DNA reads TGTGCCTGGAGCACAGGGAACACCGGGGAGCTGTTTTTT.

This chain connects TRBV19 to TRBJ2-5; the D gene is possibly TRBD2 (6 bases). Per the germline V gene, CDR1 is LNHDA and CDR2 is SQIVND (reference sequence). Trimming cost V 1 base and J 5 bases, with 20 bases left between them. This CDR3 region has 17 residues. The CDR3 is CASSIGGGNPGRETQYF. The CDR3 bases are TGTGCCAGTAGTATAGGAGGCGGGAACCCAGGCAGGGAGACCCAGTACTTC.